A single sample gave rise to the 14 T cell receptor beta chains below, sequenced in a study of shared clonotypes between healthy human individuals. Selected positively for CCR7 and CD45RO-negative, naive CD8 cells excluded terminally differentiated effector memory CD45RA+ cells. This table comes from immunoSEQ multiplex PCR, and its TCRdb copy is limited to in-frame clones, with some not included. The sample comprises around 2.1 million clones, 90% to 95% of which are singletons, and more than 1.5% rests with the top ten. Sequencing was performed on naive CD8+ T cells from PBMCs. Receptor source: a young man in good health. Some clones in this sample may be carry-over from other donors' samples.

The chain carries TRBV5-5 and TRBJ1-5; unclear D gene. The germline V and J ends were trimmed by 2 bases and 7 bases, with 10 bases remaining between them. The CDR3 length is 13 residues. Germline V gene data show CDR1 as SGHKS and CDR2 as YYEKEE (reference sequence). CDR3 bases: TGTGCCAGCAGCTTTCGAGGAATCCAGCCCCAGCATTTT. Its translation: CASSFRGIQPQHF. Combining the CDR3 with reference TRBV5-5 and TRBJ1-5 gives the whole variable domain DAGVTQSPTHLIKTRGQQVTLRCSPISGHKSVSWYQQVLGQGPQFIFQYYEKEERGRGNFPDRFSARQFPNYSSELNVNALLLGDSALYLCASSFRGIQPQHFGDGTRLSIL.

This chain joins TRBV7-8 and TRBJ2-7; perhaps D is TRBD1 or TRBD2 (5 bases each). The CDR3 covers 13 residues. CDR1 is SGHVS and CDR2 is FQNEAQ in the germline V gene. Trimming removed 4 bases at V and 6 bases at J, with 13 bases between. The CDR3 reads CASSYILGGEQYF. Written as DNA, the CDR3 is TGTGCCAGCAGCTATATCCTTGGGGGCGAGCAGTACTTC. The variable domain in full, with the rest retrieved from reference TRBV7-8 and TRBJ2-7, is GAGVSQSPRYKVAKRGQDVALRCDPISGHVSLFWYQQALGQGPEFLTYFQNEAQLDKSGLPSDRFFAERPEGSVSTLKIQRTQQEDSAVYLCASSYILGGEQYFGPGTRLTVT.

The gene calls are TRBV6-6 and TRBJ2-1, with 12 bases that match TRBD2. Losses at the gene ends were 6 bases for V and 6 bases for J; bases not matched to a gene: 6. This CDR3 contains 15 residues. The germline CDR1 and CDR2 sequences are MNHNY and SVGAGI (reference sequence). DNA for the CDR3: TGTGCCAGCAGCGTACTAGCGGGAGGTCCCAATGAGCAGTTCTTC. It specifies CASSVLAGGPNEQFF.

As concerns this clone: Other DNA sequences in the sample encode the same CDR3. The chain carries TRBV4-3 and TRBJ2-1; weak D call: TRBD2 (6 bases). CDR1 and CDR2 (germline): LGHNA, YSLEER. Between the trimmed V and J ends, which lost 0 bases and 3 bases, there was a span of 9 bases. The CDR3 has 15 amino acids. In DNA form, the CDR3 reads TGCGCCAGCAGCCAAGATGGGGGGAACTACAATGAGCAGTTCTTC. This gives the protein CASSQDGGNYNEQFF.

The chain carries TRBV29-1 and TRBJ1-2; D uncertain. Trimming cost V 3 bases and J 5 bases, with 19 bases left between them. This CDR3 has 15 residues. CDR1 and CDR2 from the germline V gene are SQVTM and ANQGSEA. The CDR3 bases are TGCAGCGTTGAGGGGATTAGGGTTCCGTCTTATGGCTACACCTTC. Its protein product is CSVEGIRVPSYGYTF. Full variable domain (missing parts from reference TRBV29-1 and TRBJ1-2): SAVISQKPSRDICQRGTSLTIQCQVDSQVTMMFWYRQQPGQSLTLIATANQGSEATYESGFVIDKFPISRPNLTFSTLTVSNMSPEDSSIYLCSVEGIRVPSYGYTFGSGTRLTVV.

Note on this clone: Distinct nucleotide sequences in the sample also encode this CDR3. The genes are TRBV13 and TRBJ2-3; D is unresolved. CDR3 length: 12 amino acids. Germline V gene data show CDR1 as PRHDT and CDR2 as FYEKMQ (reference sequence). The V end lost 5 bases, the J end lost 6 bases, and 9 bases lay between the germline ends. The CDR3 coding sequence is TGTGCCAGCAGCCCCCAGAGGGATACGCAGTATTTT. Amino acid sequence: CASSPQRDTQYF.

As concerns this clone: The sample contains more than one DNA sequence encoding this CDR3. The rearrangement joins TRBV5-1 to TRBJ2-3; D is uncertain. Germline assignment: CDR1 SGHRS and CDR2 YFSETQ. V shed 0 bases and J shed 3 bases, with 11 bases lying between them. The CDR3 is 15 residues long. For the CDR3, the DNA is TGCGCCAGCAGCTTGGAAGGCGGATCAACAGATACGCAGTATTTT. It codes for CASSLEGGSTDTQYF.

The genes are TRBV4-1 and TRBJ1-1; 7 nucleotides match TRBD1. The ends lost 8 bases at V and 4 bases at J; junction bases unmatched: 4. The CDR3 is 12 residues long. The V gene's germline CDR1 is MGHRA and CDR2 YSYEKL. The CDR3 nucleotides are TGCGCCAGCCGACAGGGTTTCACTGAAGCTTTCTTT. Encoded protein: CASRQGFTEAFF.

V usage is TRBV4-1 and J usage is TRBJ2-7; 11 bases are shared with TRBD2. This CDR3 has 15 amino acids. V was pared by 4 bases and J by 1 base, with 3 bases of the junction left unmatched. The V gene's germline CDR1 is MGHRA and CDR2 YSYEKL. The CDR3 protein is CASSPRLAGSYEQYF. The CDR3 DNA follows: TGCGCCAGCAGCCCCCGACTAGCGGGATCCTACGAGCAGTACTTC.

This chain connects TRBV4-3 to TRBJ2-7; D not certain. The V gene lost 2 bases and the J gene lost 2 bases, with 10 bases spanning the gap. The CDR3 has 14 residues. Germline lookup yields CDR1 LGHNA and CDR2 YSLEER. CDR3 DNA sequence: TGCGCCAGCAGCCAATCGCGCAGGACCTACGAGCAGTACTTC. Translated, it gives CASSQSRRTYEQYF.

The rearrangement uses TRBV28 and TRBJ2-5; 15 bases align to TRBD2. Germline values: CDR1 MDHEN, CDR2 SYDVKM. The CDR3 loop spans 16 amino acids. Trimming at V came to 9 bases and at J to 3 bases, leaving 8 bases not matched to a gene. Written as DNA, the CDR3 is TGTGCCAGTCGTAAGGGGACTAGCGGGGGGAAAGAGACCCAGTACTTC. Translating gives CASRKGTSGGKETQYF.

This clone was recorded only once. The chain uses TRBV27 and TRBJ1-4, with a tentative D call TRBD1 (6 bases). Germline values: CDR1 MNHEY, CDR2 SMNVEV (reference sequence). The CDR3 spans 16 residues. Trimming took 5 bases from V and 8 from J, leaving 21 bases between them. This CDR3 is CASSPTLTGWREKLFF. CDR3 DNA: TGTGCCAGCAGTCCCACACTGACAGGTTGGAGAGAAAAACTGTTTTTT.

This chain links TRBV27 with TRBJ2-7; TRBD1 is a possible D gene (6 bases). This CDR3 has 15 amino acids. Per the germline V gene, CDR1 is MNHEY and CDR2 is SMNVEV (reference sequence). The ends were cut back, 5 bases at V and 0 bases at J, with 14 bases in the middle. Here the CDR3 reads CASSLVTGTSYEQYF. The CDR3 DNA reads as TGTGCCAGCAGTCTCGTCACAGGGACCTCCTACGAGCAGTACTTC.

The chain uses TRBV6-1 and TRBJ2-1, with 9 bases that match TRBD1. Losses at the gene ends were 6 bases for V and 7 bases for J; bases not matched to a gene: 10. The CDR3 is 15 amino acids. Germline values: CDR1 MNHNS, CDR2 SASEGT. In DNA, the CDR3 is TGTGCCAGCAGGAACCGGGACAGGGTATATAATGAGCAGTTCTTC. Translating it yields CASRNRDRVYNEQFF.